Below, 22 T cell receptor beta chains from the same sample are listed, as sequenced in a study of beta chain features in type 1 diabetes. Of the isolated RNA, all was reverse transcribed, and so the sequenced material was expressed TCRB transcripts. Profiling relied on immunoSEQ multiplex PCR, and the TCRdb table lists in-frame clones only, not all of them. The sample records fewer than 650,000 clones, about 14% being singletons. Sequenced material: naive CD4+ T cells from blood. The receptors were gathered from a man aged 18 to 35 in good health.

In its sample, this clone was seen a few times. This chain uses TRBV6-5 with TRBJ1-1; D gene uncertain. The CDR3 length is 11 residues. The V end was cut by 1 base, the J end by 8 bases, with 5 bases between. Germline V gives CDR1 MNHEY, CDR2 SVGAGI. This CDR3 reads CASSYLEEAFF. CDR3 nucleotides: TGTGCCAGCAGTTACTTGGAAGAAGCTTTCTTT.

The chain couples TRBV11-2 to TRBJ2-7; 8 bases line up with TRBD2. The germline V gene encodes CDR1 SGHAT and CDR2 FQNNGV. V shed 5 bases and J 3 bases; nucleotides not matched to a gene: 9. This CDR3 is 15 amino acids long. For the CDR3, the DNA is TGTGCCAGCAGCGAGGACGGACTAGCCGGCTACGAGCAGTACTTC. It specifies CASSEDGLAGYEQYF.

The genes are TRBV30 and TRBJ2-7; D is perhaps TRBD1 (5 bases). Trimming removed 8 bases at V and 4 bases at J, with 18 bases between. The CDR3 contains 13 residues. Germline CDR1 and CDR2: GTSNPN and SVGIG (reference sequence). CDR3 loop: CAVRTLALYEQYF. CDR3 DNA sequence: TGTGCCGTTCGGACACTCGCCTTATACGAGCAGTACTTC.

This sequence joins TRBV19 and TRBJ1-2; 7 bases fit TRBD1. This CDR3 comprises 14 residues. V lost 5 bases, J lost 4 bases, and 7 bases stayed unmatched. Germline CDR1 reads LNHDA; CDR2 reads SQIVND (reference sequence). CDR3 sequence (DNA): TGTGCCAGTAGTCCCCGACAGGGAGGCTATGGCTACACCTTC. It translates to CASSPRQGGYGYTF. The complete variable domain, with remaining parts taken from reference TRBV19 and TRBJ1-2, reads DGGITQSPKYLFRKEGQNVTLSCEQNLNHDAMYWYRQDPGQGLRLIYYSQIVNDFQKGDIAEGYSVSREKKESFPLTVTSAQKNPTAFYLCASSPRQGGYGYTFGSGTRLTVV.

This clone showed up just a few times. The chain carries TRBV7-2 and TRBJ2-5, with a weak D call TRBD1 (6 bases). This CDR3 region has 13 residues. Trimming removed 5 bases at V and 5 bases at J, with 12 bases between. CDR1 and CDR2 (germline): SGHTA, FQGNSA. The CDR3 region is CASSTGYEETQYF. CDR3 nucleotide sequence: TGTGCCAGCAGCACAGGGTACGAGGAGACCCAGTACTTC.

Only a few counts were recorded for this clone. V usage is TRBV5-1 and J usage is TRBJ2-5, with no clear D. Germline CDR1 reads SGHRS; CDR2 reads YFSETQ. CDR3 length: 15 residues. The V end was cut by 4 bases, the J end by 0 bases, with 13 bases between. The chain's CDR3 is CASSHSVGYQETQYF. The CDR3 DNA reads TGCGCCAGCAGCCACTCCGTAGGGTACCAAGAGACCCAGTACTTC.

V gene TRBV7-2 combines with J gene TRBJ2-7, with 7 bases aligning to TRBD2. The CDR3 has 14 residues. Germline V CDR1 and CDR2: SGHTA, FQGNSA. V gave up 0 bases and J gave up 9 bases; unmatched junction bases: 8. CDR3 sequence: CASSLAETASGQYF. The CDR3 coding sequence is TGTGCCAGCAGCTTAGCCGAAACCGCTAGCGGGCAGTACTTC.

The chain carries TRBV5-1 and TRBJ1-4; D possibly corresponds to TRBD1 (6 bases). Between the trimmed V and J ends, which lost 5 bases and 10 bases, there was a span of 15 bases. CDR3 size: 13 residues. Germline V gives CDR1 SGHRS, CDR2 YFSETQ. The CDR3 bases are TGCGCCAGCAGTAAACAGGGAGAGGTAAAACTGTTTTTT. Protein: CASSKQGEVKLFF.

To note about this clone: The sample carries other DNA sequences with the same CDR3. The chain joins TRBV5-1 to TRBJ1-1; D ambiguous. The germline V gene encodes CDR1 SGHRS and CDR2 YFSETQ. CDR3 length: 14 residues. V was trimmed by 0 bases and J by 2 bases, leaving 8 bases between them. The CDR3 is CASSLDGANTEAFF. CDR3 sequence (DNA): TGCGCCAGCAGCTTGGACGGAGCAAACACTGAAGCTTTCTTT.

This chain links TRBV7-8 with TRBJ1-1; weak D call: TRBD1 (5 bases). The CDR3 is 13 residues long. Trimming removed 7 bases at V and 4 bases at J, with 13 bases between. Germline CDR1 and CDR2: SGHVS and FQNEAQ. In DNA, the CDR3 is TGTGCCAGCACCCCTGGTGGGGGCACTGAAGCTTTCTTT. It specifies CASTPGGGTEAFF.

In this sample, this clone turned up a few times. The V call is TRBV29-1, the J call TRBJ1-1; D unclear. Trimming pared 7 bases from V and 6 bases from J, leaving 15 bases between. In germline, CDR1 is SQVTM, CDR2 ANQGSEA. The CDR3 covers 12 residues. Here the CDR3 reads CSGARVSPEAFF. CDR3 DNA sequence: TGCAGCGGGGCGCGGGTTTCCCCTGAAGCTTTCTTT.

A few counts support this clone. The chain is built from TRBV18 and TRBJ2-7; TRBD1 agrees at 12 bases. The CDR3 contains 14 residues. With V trimmed by 4 bases and J by 6 bases, 4 bases remained unmatched. Looked up from germline, CDR1 is KGHSH and CDR2 is LQKENI. The CDR3 reads CASSRGTGGSEQYF. The CDR3 nucleotides are TGTGCCAGCTCACGGGGGACAGGGGGCTCCGAGCAGTACTTC.

The J gene is TRBJ1-6, the V gene TRBV9, with D possibly matching TRBD1 (5 bases). Germline V gene sequence: CDR1 SGDLS, CDR2 YYNGEE. CDR3 length equals 15 residues. The V end lost 0 bases, the J end lost 4 bases, and 8 bases lay between the germline ends. The CDR3 loop is CASSVEGFYNSPLHF. The CDR3 DNA follows: TGTGCCAGCAGCGTAGAGGGGTTTTATAATTCACCCCTCCACTTT.

The V gene is TRBV28, the J gene TRBJ1-1; a possible D gene is TRBD1 (5 bases). Between the trimmed V and J ends, which lost 2 bases and 6 bases, there was a span of 13 bases. Germline CDR1 MDHEN, CDR2 SYDVKM. CDR3 size: 14 residues. The CDR3 loop reads CASSLGVGASEAFF. DNA of the CDR3: TGTGCCAGCAGTTTAGGGGTTGGGGCATCTGAAGCTTTCTTT.

This clone was detected a few times. This CDR3 is also generated by other DNA sequences in the sample. V gene TRBV9 combines with J gene TRBJ2-1; 8 bases agree with TRBD2. V shed 0 bases, J shed 4 bases, and the junction held 3 bases outside the gene matches. Germline CDR1 SGDLS, CDR2 YYNGEE. CDR3 size: 15 residues. CDR3 nucleotide sequence: TGTGCCAGCAGCGTAGCGGGAGGGTCTTACAATGAGCAGTTCTTC. Encoded protein: CASSVAGGSYNEQFF. Based on the CDR3 plus reference TRBV9 and TRBJ2-1, the full variable domain is DSGVTQTPKHLITATGQRVTLRCSPRSGDLSVYWYQQSLDQGLQFLIQYYNGEERAKGNILERFSAQQFPDLHSELNLSSLELGDSALYFCASSVAGGSYNEQFFGPGTRLTVL.

This clone was seen a few times. Additional DNA sequences in this sample encode the identical CDR3. The chain recombines TRBV5-1 with TRBJ2-2; 9 bases are a match to TRBD1. The germline V gene encodes CDR1 SGHRS and CDR2 YFSETQ. V lost 4 bases, J lost 4 bases, and 8 bases stayed unmatched. CDR3 length: 16 amino acids. CDR3 nucleotides: TGCGCCAGCAGCCCCCCCGGGACAGGGCGCACCGGGGAGCTGTTTTTT. The encoded protein is CASSPPGTGRTGELFF.

The table lists this clone with a few counts. At the DNA level, this CDR3 is encoded by other sequences in the same sample as well. The rearrangement links TRBV5-1 to TRBJ1-1, with 7 bases matching TRBD1. The J segment lost 10 bases and the V segment lost 0 bases, leaving 3 bases of the junction unmatched. This CDR3 comprises 12 residues. CDR1 is SGHRS and CDR2 is YFSETQ in the germline V gene. The CDR3 bases are TGCGCCAGCAGCTTGGGACAGGGTGGAGCTTTCTTT. It codes for CASSLGQGGAFF.

A few counts support this clone. V and J are TRBV19 and TRBJ2-2; 8 nucleotides agree with TRBD1. The J segment lost 6 bases and the V segment lost 5 bases, leaving 11 bases of the junction unmatched. Germline lookup yields CDR1 LNHDA and CDR2 SQIVND (reference sequence). CDR3 length: 16 amino acids. Here the CDR3 reads CASSADRAPLSGELFF. Here the CDR3 DNA reads TGTGCCAGTAGTGCGGACAGGGCGCCGCTTTCCGGGGAGCTGTTTTTT.

This clone was seen a handful of times. The CDR3 region is CASSEGTANSYEQYF. CDR3 nucleotides: TGTGCCAGCAGCGAGGGGACAGCAAACTCCTACGAGCAGTACTTC. The genes are TRBV9 and TRBJ2-7; TRBD1 matches at 7 bases. J was trimmed by 0 bases and V by 3 bases; bases with no gene match: 6. CDR1 and CDR2 (germline): SGDLS, YYNGEE. CDR3 length: 15 residues.

V usage is TRBV7-7 and J usage is TRBJ1-1, with TRBD1 matching over 9 bases. The CDR3 runs to 15 residues. Per the germline V gene, CDR1 is SSHAT and CDR2 is FNYEAQ (reference sequence). V shed 5 bases, J shed 4 bases, and the junction held 8 bases outside the gene matches. The CDR3 loop is CASSGPDRGSTEAFF. In DNA, the CDR3 is TGTGCCAGCAGCGGCCCGGACAGGGGTAGCACTGAAGCTTTCTTT.

The J gene is TRBJ2-5, the V gene TRBV5-5; 14 bases map to TRBD2. Germline lookup yields CDR1 SGHKS and CDR2 YYEKEE (reference sequence). The V and J ends lost 4 bases and 4 bases, in that order; junction bases with no gene match: 6. The CDR3 runs 16 residues. The CDR3 bases are TGTGCCAGCAGCCTCTGGGGGACTAGCGGGAGAGAGACCCAGTACTTC. Its protein is CASSLWGTSGRETQYF.

The chain recombines TRBV6-1 with TRBJ2-2, with D hard to call. The CDR3 is 16 residues long. The V end lost 3 bases, the J end lost 2 bases, and 13 bases lay between the germline ends. CDR1 is MNHNS and CDR2 is SASEGT in the germline V gene. The CDR3 is CASSEVEQRNTGELFF. Here the CDR3 DNA reads TGTGCCAGCAGTGAGGTTGAACAGCGCAACACCGGGGAGCTGTTTTTT.